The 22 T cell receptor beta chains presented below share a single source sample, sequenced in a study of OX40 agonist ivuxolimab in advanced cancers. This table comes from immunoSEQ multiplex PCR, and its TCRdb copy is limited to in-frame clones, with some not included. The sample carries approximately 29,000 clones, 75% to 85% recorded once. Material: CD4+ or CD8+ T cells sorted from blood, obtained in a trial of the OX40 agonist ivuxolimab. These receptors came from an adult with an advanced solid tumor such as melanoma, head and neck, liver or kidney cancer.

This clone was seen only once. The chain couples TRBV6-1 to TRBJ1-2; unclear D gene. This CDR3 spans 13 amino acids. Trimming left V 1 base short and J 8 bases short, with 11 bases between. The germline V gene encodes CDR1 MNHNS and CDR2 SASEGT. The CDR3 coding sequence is TGTGCCAGCAGTGAAGTTCGGGGTGGGGGCTACACCTTC. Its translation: CASSEVRGGGYTF.

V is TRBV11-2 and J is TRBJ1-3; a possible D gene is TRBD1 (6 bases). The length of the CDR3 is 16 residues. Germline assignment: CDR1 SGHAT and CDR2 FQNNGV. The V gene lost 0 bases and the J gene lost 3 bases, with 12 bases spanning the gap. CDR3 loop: CASSLEPGGGGNTIYF. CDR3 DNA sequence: TGTGCCAGCAGCTTAGAGCCCGGGGGCGGTGGAAACACCATATATTTT. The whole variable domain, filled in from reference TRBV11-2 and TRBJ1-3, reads EAGVAQSPRYKIIEKRQSVAFWCNPISGHATLYWYQQILGQGPKLLIQFQNNGVVDDSQLPKDRFSAERLKGVDSTLKIQPAKLEDSAVYLCASSLEPGGGGNTIYFGEGSWLTVV.

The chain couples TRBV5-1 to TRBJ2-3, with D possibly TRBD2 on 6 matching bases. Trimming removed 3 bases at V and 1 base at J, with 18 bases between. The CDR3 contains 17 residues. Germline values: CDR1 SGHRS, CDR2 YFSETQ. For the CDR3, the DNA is TGCGCCAGCAGCTCGCCCTGGGGAGGCGGGGGCACAGATACGCAGTATTTT. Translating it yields CASSSPWGGGGTDTQYF.

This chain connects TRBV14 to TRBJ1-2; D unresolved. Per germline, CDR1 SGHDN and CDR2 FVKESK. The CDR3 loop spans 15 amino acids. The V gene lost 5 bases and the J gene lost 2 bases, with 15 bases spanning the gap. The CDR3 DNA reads TGTGCCAGCAGCGCTTATACGACAACCAACTATGGCTACACCTTC. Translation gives CASSAYTTTNYGYTF.

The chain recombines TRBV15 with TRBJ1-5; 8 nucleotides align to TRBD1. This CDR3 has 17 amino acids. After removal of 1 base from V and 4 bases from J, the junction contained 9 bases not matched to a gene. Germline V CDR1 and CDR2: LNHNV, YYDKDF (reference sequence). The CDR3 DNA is TGTGCCACCAGCAGAGGGGGGGGACAGGAACTTAATCAGCCCCAGCATTTT. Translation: CATSRGGGQELNQPQHF. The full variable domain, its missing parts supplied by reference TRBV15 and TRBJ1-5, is DAMVIQNPRYQVTQFGKPVTLSCSQTLNHNVMYWYQQKSSQAPKLLFHYYDKDFNNEADTPDNFQSRRPNTSFCFLDIRSPGLGDTAMYLCATSRGGGQELNQPQHFGDGTRLSIL.

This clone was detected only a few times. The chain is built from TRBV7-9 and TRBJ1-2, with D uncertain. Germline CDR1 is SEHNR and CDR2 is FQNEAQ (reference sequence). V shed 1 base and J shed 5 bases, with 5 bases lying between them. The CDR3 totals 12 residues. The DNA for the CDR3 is TGTGCCAGCAGCTTAGGGGTTTATGGCTACACCTTC. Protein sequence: CASSLGVYGYTF.

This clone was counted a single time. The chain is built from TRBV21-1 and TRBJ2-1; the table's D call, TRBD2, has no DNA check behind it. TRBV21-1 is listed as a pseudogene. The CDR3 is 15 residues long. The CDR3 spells CASPWEGDQYNEQFF. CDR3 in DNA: TGTGCCAGTCCGTGGGAGGGGGATCAGTACAATGAGCAGTTCTTC.

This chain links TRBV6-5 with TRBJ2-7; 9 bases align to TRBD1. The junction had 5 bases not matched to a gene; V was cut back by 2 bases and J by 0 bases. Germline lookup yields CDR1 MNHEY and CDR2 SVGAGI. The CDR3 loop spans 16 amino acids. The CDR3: CASSYTGQGYSYEQYF. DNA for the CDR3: TGTGCCAGCAGTTACACGGGACAGGGCTACTCCTACGAGCAGTACTTC.

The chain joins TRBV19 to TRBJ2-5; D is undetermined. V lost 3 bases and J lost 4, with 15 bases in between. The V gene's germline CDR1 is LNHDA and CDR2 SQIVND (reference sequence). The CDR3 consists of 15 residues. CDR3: CASSIGGAESETQYF. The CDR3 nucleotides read TGTGCCAGTAGTATCGGTGGTGCTGAGTCAGAGACCCAGTACTTC.

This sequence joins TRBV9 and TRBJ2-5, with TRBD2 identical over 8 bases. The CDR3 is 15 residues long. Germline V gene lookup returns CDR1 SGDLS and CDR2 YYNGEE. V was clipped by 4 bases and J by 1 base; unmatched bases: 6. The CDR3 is CASSTHGGGQETQYF. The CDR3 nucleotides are TGTGCCAGCAGCACTCACGGGGGGGGCCAAGAGACCCAGTACTTC.

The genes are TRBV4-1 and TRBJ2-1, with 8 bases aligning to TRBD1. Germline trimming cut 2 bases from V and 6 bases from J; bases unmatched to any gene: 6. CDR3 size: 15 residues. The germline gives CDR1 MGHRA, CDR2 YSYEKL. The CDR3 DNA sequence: TGCGCCAGCAGCCAACACTTGGACAGGGTCAATGAGCAGTTCTTC. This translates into CASSQHLDRVNEQFF.

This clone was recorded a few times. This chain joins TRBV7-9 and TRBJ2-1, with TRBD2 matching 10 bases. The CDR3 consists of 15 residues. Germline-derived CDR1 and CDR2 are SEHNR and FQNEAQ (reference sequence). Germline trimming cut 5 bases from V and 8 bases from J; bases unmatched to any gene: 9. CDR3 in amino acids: CASSTAGGPFHEQFF. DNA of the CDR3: TGTGCCAGCAGCACAGCGGGGGGGCCTTTCCATGAGCAGTTCTTC.

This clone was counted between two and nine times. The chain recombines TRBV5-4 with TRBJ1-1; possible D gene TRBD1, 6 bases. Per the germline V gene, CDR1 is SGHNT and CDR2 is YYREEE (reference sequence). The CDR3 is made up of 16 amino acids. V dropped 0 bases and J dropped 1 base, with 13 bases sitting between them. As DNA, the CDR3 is TGTGCCAGCAGCTTGGAACTGGCAGGGGCGAACACTGAAGCTTTCTTT. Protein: CASSLELAGANTEAFF. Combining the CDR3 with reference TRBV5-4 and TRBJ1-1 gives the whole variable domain ETGVTQSPTHLIKTRGQQVTLRCSSQSGHNTVSWYQQALGQGPQFIFQYYREEENGRGNFPPRFSGLQFPNYSSELNVNALELDDSALYLCASSLELAGANTEAFFGQGTRLTVV.

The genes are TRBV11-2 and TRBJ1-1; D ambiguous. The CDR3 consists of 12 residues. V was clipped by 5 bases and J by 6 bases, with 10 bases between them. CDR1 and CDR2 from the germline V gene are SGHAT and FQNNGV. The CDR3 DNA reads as TGTGCCAGCAGCGAATCGTGGGCTGAAGCTTTCTTT. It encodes CASSESWAEAFF.

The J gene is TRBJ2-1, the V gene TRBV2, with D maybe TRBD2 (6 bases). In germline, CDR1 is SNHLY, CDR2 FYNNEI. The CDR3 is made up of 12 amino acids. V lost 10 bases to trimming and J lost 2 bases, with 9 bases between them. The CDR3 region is CANRGTYNEQFF. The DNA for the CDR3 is TGTGCCAACCGCGGGACCTACAATGAGCAGTTCTTC. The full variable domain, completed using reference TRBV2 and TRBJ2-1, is EPEVTQTPSHQVTQMGQEVILRCVPISNHLYFYWYRQILGQKVEFLVSFYNNEISEKSEIFDDQFSVERPDGSNFTLKIRSTKLEDSAMYFCANRGTYNEQFFGPGTRLTVL.

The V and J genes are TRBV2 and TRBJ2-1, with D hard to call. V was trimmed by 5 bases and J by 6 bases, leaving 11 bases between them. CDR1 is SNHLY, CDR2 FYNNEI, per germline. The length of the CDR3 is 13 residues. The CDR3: CASSREQGNEQFF. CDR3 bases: TGTGCCAGCAGTCGCGAGCAAGGCAATGAGCAGTTCTTC.

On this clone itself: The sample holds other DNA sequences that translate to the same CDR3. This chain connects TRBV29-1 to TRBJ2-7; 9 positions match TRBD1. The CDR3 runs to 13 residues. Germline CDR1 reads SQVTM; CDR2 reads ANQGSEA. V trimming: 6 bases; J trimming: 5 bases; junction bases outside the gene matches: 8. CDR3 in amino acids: CSVTGTGLNEQYF. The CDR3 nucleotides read TGCAGCGTGACCGGGACAGGGCTAAACGAGCAGTACTTC.

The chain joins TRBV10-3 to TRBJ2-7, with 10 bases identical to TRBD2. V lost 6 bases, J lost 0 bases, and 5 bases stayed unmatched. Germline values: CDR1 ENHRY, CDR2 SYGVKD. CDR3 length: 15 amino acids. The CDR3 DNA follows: TGTGCCATCAGGCACTCTAGCGGGGGCTCCTACGAGCAGTACTTC. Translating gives CAIRHSSGGSYEQYF.

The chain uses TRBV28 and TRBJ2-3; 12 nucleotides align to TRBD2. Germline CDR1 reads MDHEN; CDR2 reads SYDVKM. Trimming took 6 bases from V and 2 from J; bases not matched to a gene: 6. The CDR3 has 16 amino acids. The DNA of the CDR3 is TGTGCCAGCAGCCAACTAGCGGGGGGTGACACAGATACGCAGTATTTT. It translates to CASSQLAGGDTDTQYF.

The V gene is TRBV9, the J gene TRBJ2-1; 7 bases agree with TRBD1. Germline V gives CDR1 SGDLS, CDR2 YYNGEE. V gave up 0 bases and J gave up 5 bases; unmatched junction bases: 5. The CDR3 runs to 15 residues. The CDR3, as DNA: TGTGCCAGCAGCGTAGGCACAGGGGCACACAATGAGCAGTTCTTC. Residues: CASSVGTGAHNEQFF.

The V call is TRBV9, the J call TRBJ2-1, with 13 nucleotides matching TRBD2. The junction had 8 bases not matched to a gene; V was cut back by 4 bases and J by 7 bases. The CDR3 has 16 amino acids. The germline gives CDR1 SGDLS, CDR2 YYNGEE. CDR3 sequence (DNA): TGTGCCAGCAGCCCACGGACTAGCGGGGGAGGTAATGAGCAGTTCTTC. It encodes CASSPRTSGGGNEQFF.

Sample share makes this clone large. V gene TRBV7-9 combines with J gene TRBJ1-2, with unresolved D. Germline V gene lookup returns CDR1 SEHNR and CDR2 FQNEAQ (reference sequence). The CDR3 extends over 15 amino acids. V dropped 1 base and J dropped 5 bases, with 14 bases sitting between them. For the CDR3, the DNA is TGTGCCAGCAGCTTAGGGGGTCCCCTAGCGTATGGCTACACCTTC. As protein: CASSLGGPLAYGYTF.